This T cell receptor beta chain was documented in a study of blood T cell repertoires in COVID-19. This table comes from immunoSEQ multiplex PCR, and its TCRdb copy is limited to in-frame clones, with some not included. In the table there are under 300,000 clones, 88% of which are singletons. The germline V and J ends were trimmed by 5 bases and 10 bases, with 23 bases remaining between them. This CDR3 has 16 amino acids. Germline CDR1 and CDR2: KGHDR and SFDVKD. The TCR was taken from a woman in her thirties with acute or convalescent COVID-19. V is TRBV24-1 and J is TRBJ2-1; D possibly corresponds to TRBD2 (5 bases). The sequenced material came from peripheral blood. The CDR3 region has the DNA TGTGCCACCAGTGCCCACGGGGAAGCCGTTAGCTGGGAGCAGTTCTTC. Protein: CATSAHGEAVSWEQFF.